Each of the 21 T cell receptor beta chains below was sequenced from the same sample in a study of shared clonotypes between healthy human individuals. Data came from immunoSEQ multiplex PCR; TCRdb stores just in-frame clones and leaves some out. The repertoire holds about 1,800,000 clones, with approximately 95% as singletons. The naive CD8 population came from CD45RO-negative cells selected for CCR7, without terminally differentiated effector memory CD45RA+ cells. The sequencing input was naive CD8+ T cells sorted from blood. The origin of the receptors is a man aged 18-30 years in good health.

Only one count was recorded for this clone. This sequence joins TRBV7-6 and TRBJ2-7; 9 bases align to TRBD2. V was clipped by 5 bases and J by 4 bases; unmatched bases: 12. The CDR3 has 16 amino acids. Per germline, CDR1 SGHVS and CDR2 FNYEAQ. In DNA form, the CDR3 reads TGTGCCAGCAGCCCCAGATCCGGGACTAGCACGTACGAGCAGTACTTC. This gives the protein CASSPRSGTSTYEQYF.

The chain combines TRBV19 with TRBJ2-1; 14 positions agree with TRBD2. J gave up 1 base and V 8 bases, and 1 base lay outside the gene matches. The CDR3 is made up of 15 amino acids. Germline CDR1 LNHDA, CDR2 SQIVND (reference sequence). This CDR3 reads CASGLAGGSYNEQFF. Written as DNA, the CDR3 is TGTGCCAGTGGACTAGCGGGAGGATCCTACAATGAGCAGTTCTTC.

The chain is built from TRBV27 and TRBJ2-1; D is perhaps TRBD2 (5 bases). The CDR3 spans 16 residues. Trimming shortened V by 3 bases and J by 7 bases, and 19 bases separated the two germline ends. Germline assignment: CDR1 MNHEY and CDR2 SMNVEV (reference sequence). CDR3 bases: TGTGCCAGCAGTTTTAACCGGCCCATGGGAGCAAATGAGCAGTTCTTC. Amino acids: CASSFNRPMGANEQFF.

This chain links TRBV7-8 with TRBJ2-7, with 7 bases that match TRBD1. The V and J ends lost 5 bases and 6 bases, in that order; junction bases with no gene match: 10. This CDR3 has 14 residues. The germline V gene encodes CDR1 SGHVS and CDR2 FQNEAQ. The chain's CDR3 is CASSLYRGKGEQYF. CDR3 nucleotides: TGTGCCAGCAGCCTCTACAGGGGAAAGGGCGAGCAGTACTTC.

The rearrangement joins TRBV7-9 to TRBJ2-2; D is unresolved. This CDR3 has 12 residues. Trimming pared 11 bases from V and 5 bases from J, leaving 12 bases between. Germline CDR1 and CDR2: SEHNR and FQNEAQ (reference sequence). CDR3 nucleotides: TGTGCCGGCCTAGTCGGAACCGGGGAGCTGTTTTTT. This sequence encodes CAGLVGTGELFF.

This sequence joins TRBV15 and TRBJ2-7; no clear D gene. Germline lookup yields CDR1 LNHNV and CDR2 YYDKDF (reference sequence). V was trimmed by 0 bases and J by 5 bases, leaving 8 bases between them. The CDR3 has 13 residues. The CDR3 nucleotides are TGTGCCACCAGCAGAGAGGTCTGGCACGAGCAGTACTTC. Residues: CATSREVWHEQYF. Full variable domain (missing parts from reference TRBV15 and TRBJ2-7): DAMVIQNPRYQVTQFGKPVTLSCSQTLNHNVMYWYQQKSSQAPKLLFHYYDKDFNNEADTPDNFQSRRPNTSFCFLDIRSPGLGDTAMYLCATSREVWHEQYFGPGTRLTVT.

The J gene is TRBJ2-7, the V gene TRBV4-1; TRBD2 matches at 8 bases. CDR1 is MGHRA and CDR2 is YSYEKL in the germline V gene. After removal of 2 bases from V and 1 base from J, the junction contained 4 bases not matched to a gene. This CDR3 region has 15 residues. The CDR3 region is CASSQLREGSYEQYF. CDR3 in DNA: TGCGCCAGCAGCCAATTACGGGAGGGTTCCTACGAGCAGTACTTC.

The rearrangement uses TRBV2 and TRBJ2-7, with 12 bases matching TRBD2. Per the germline V gene, CDR1 is SNHLY and CDR2 is FYNNEI. J lost 5 bases, V lost 0 bases, and 14 bases had no gene match. There are 19 residues in the CDR3. The chain's CDR3 is CASSEALHTSGGISDEQYF. In DNA, the CDR3 is TGTGCCAGCAGTGAAGCGCTACATACTAGCGGGGGGATTAGCGACGAGCAGTACTTC. Filled out from reference TRBV2 and TRBJ2-7, the complete variable domain reads EPEVTQTPSHQVTQMGQEVILRCVPISNHLYFYWYRQILGQKVEFLVSFYNNEISEKSEIFDDQFSVERPDGSNFTLKIRSTKLEDSAMYFCASSEALHTSGGISDEQYFGPGTRLTVT.

DNA of the CDR3: TGTGCCAGCAGAATGGACAGTGTTACATCCGGGGAGCTGTTTTTT. It codes for CASRMDSVTSGELFF. This chain joins TRBV4-2 and TRBJ2-2, with D maybe TRBD1 (6 bases). Trimming left V 6 bases short and J 6 bases short, with 17 bases between. The CDR3 is made up of 15 amino acids. The germline gives CDR1 LGHNA, CDR2 YNFKEQ.

On this clone itself: Different DNA sequences within this sample yield the same CDR3. The chain joins TRBV9 to TRBJ2-7; TRBD1 is a possible D gene (6 bases). The CDR3 length is 13 residues. Germline CDR1 and CDR2: SGDLS and YYNGEE. V was shortened by 3 bases and J by 1 base, with 8 bases between the two germline ends. CDR3 region: CASSATGSYEQYF. The CDR3 DNA reads as TGTGCCAGCAGCGCGACAGGATCCTACGAGCAGTACTTC.

This clone is a singleton in its sample. The genes are TRBV27 and TRBJ1-4, with no clear D. Looked up from germline, CDR1 is MNHEY and CDR2 is SMNVEV (reference sequence). The CDR3 has 14 amino acids. V was cut by 4 bases and J by 8 bases, with 14 bases left in between. The CDR3 region has the DNA TGTGCCAGCAGTTCGCCTCGAGAGAGGGAAAAACTGTTTTTT. Translated, it gives CASSSPREREKLFF.

The J gene is TRBJ2-1, the V gene TRBV11-3, with D unclear. Germline CDR1 SGHNT, CDR2 YENEEA. CDR3 size: 15 residues. V lost 0 bases, J lost 0 bases, and 6 bases lay in between. CDR3 residues: CASSLDANSYNEQFF. The CDR3 DNA reads as TGTGCCAGCAGCTTAGATGCGAACTCCTACAATGAGCAGTTCTTC.

Notes on this clone: Sequence at one end of the junction differs from germline and may be a read error. The V and J genes are TRBV7-7 and TRBJ2-5; no clear D. Germline values: CDR1 SSHAT, CDR2 FNYEAQ (reference sequence). There are 15 residues in the CDR3. The CDR3 here is CASSLRLGPGETQYF. For the CDR3, the DNA is TGTGCTAGCAGTCTAAGGCTGGGTCCTGGGGAGACCCAGTACTTC.

This chain uses TRBV7-9 with TRBJ2-2; the D gene could be TRBD1 or TRBD2 (5 bases each). CDR1 and CDR2 from the germline V gene are SEHNR and FQNEAQ (reference sequence). V lost 4 bases and J 5 bases, leaving 14 bases between the germline ends. There are 15 residues in the CDR3. The CDR3 DNA reads as TGTGCCAGCAGCTATGGGGACCTCGCGACCGGGGAGCTGTTTTTT. This gives the protein CASSYGDLATGELFF.

The chain has TRBV9 and TRBJ1-2; no clear D. The V gene lost 0 bases and the J gene lost 2 bases, with 17 bases spanning the gap. Per germline, CDR1 SGDLS and CDR2 YYNGEE. This CDR3 spans 17 amino acids. The CDR3 loop reads CASSVATGLVGNYGYTF. Written as DNA, the CDR3 is TGTGCCAGCAGCGTAGCGACCGGACTAGTGGGGAACTATGGCTACACCTTC.

The CDR3 coding sequence is TGCGCCAGCAGCCAACCCGGGACGGGCTTCAATGAGCAGTTCTTC. This translates into CASSQPGTGFNEQFF. V is TRBV4-3 and J is TRBJ2-1, with D perhaps assigned TRBD1 or TRBD2 (5 bases each). Germline loops: CDR1 LGHNA, CDR2 YSLEER. Between the trimmed V and J ends, which lost 2 bases and 6 bases, there was a span of 14 bases. The CDR3 length is 15 residues.

A single count supports this clone. The chain links TRBV6-5 to TRBJ2-7; D uncertain. CDR1 and CDR2 from the germline V gene are MNHEY and SVGAGI. The V gene lost 5 bases and the J gene lost 7 bases, with 18 bases spanning the gap. This CDR3 has 14 amino acids. The CDR3 DNA reads TGTGCCAGCAGTCCGAACGAGAAAGACCTTGAGCAGTACTTC. Residues: CASSPNEKDLEQYF.

This sequence joins TRBV7-9 and TRBJ2-1; 7 nucleotides line up with TRBD2. CDR1 is SEHNR and CDR2 is FQNEAQ in the germline V gene (reference sequence). This CDR3 is built from 16 residues. Unmatched junction bases numbered 8, after V lost 1 base and J lost 5 bases. CDR3 sequence reads: CASSLVGRTRDNEQFF. The CDR3, as DNA: TGTGCCAGCAGCTTAGTGGGTAGGACTAGAGACAATGAGCAGTTCTTC. The full variable domain, in which reference TRBV7-9 and TRBJ2-1 provide the parts outside the CDR3, is DTGVSQNPRHKITKRGQNVTFRCDPISEHNRLYWYRQTLGQGPEFLTYFQNEAQLEKSRLLSDRFSAERPKGSFSTLEIQRTEQGDSAMYLCASSLVGRTRDNEQFFGPGTRLTVL.

The J gene is TRBJ2-7, the V gene TRBV7-2; no definite D call. CDR1 and CDR2 from the germline V gene are SGHTA and FQGNSA. V lost 1 base and J lost 3, with 13 bases in between. The CDR3 sequence is 15 residues long. This CDR3 is CASSLGPSAIYEQYF. The CDR3 DNA is TGTGCCAGCAGCTTAGGACCCAGCGCTATCTACGAGCAGTACTTC.

The chain combines TRBV21-1 with TRBJ2-1; the table assigns TRBD2, which was not confirmed against the DNA. TRBV21-1 is labeled a pseudogene. The CDR3 has 16 amino acids. The CDR3 region is CASSKERNSSYNEQFF. As DNA, the CDR3 is TGTGCCAGCAGCAAAGAGCGGAACAGCTCCTACAATGAGCAGTTCTTC.

This clone was picked up one time. V and J are TRBV4-1 and TRBJ2-7; TRBD1 is a possible D gene (5 bases). The CDR3 is made up of 11 amino acids. Per the germline V gene, CDR1 is MGHRA and CDR2 is YSYEKL. The germline V and J ends were trimmed by 6 bases and 6 bases, with 9 bases remaining between them. This CDR3 reads CASRWGGEQYF. In nucleotides, the CDR3 is TGCGCCAGCAGATGGGGCGGCGAGCAGTACTTC.